This T cell receptor beta chain was recorded in a study of blood T cell repertoires in COVID-19. Overall study: There were acute and convalescent COVID-19 samples, and they came from the United States, Italy and Spain. PBMCs, B-cell-depleted T cells, or T cells were the source of the cDNA or gDNA that made up the material.

Germline V CDR1 and CDR2: MNHNY, SVGAGI (reference sequence). The CDR3 contains 15 residues. The junction had 7 bases not matched to a gene; V was cut back by 6 bases and J by 4 bases. Followed over time, Seattle patients had been enrolled while infection was active. The data were produced by immunoSEQ multiplex PCR, yet TCRdb's version contains in-frame clones alone and is incomplete. This sample has 160,000 or so clones, with 60% to 85% found just once. This sequence originates from an older woman with COVID-19, enrolled during active disease. This chain connects TRBV6-6 to TRBJ1-2, with 11 nucleotides matching TRBD1. The sequenced sample consisted of peripheral blood. Here the CDR3 reads CASRDAGTGGYGYTF. DNA for the CDR3: TGTGCCAGCAGAGACGCCGGGACAGGGGGCTATGGCTACACCTTC.